A single sample gave rise to the 9 T cell receptor beta chains below, sequenced in a study of human T cells and chemical hapten exposure. TCRdb reprocessed the RACE reads with MiXCR, giving one entry per CDR3 protein. The sample records around 300,000 distinct CDR3 sequences, around 5.5% being singletons. Stated time point: pre-sensitization, week 0. Treatment meaning: therapeutic diphenylcyclopropenone sensitization with weekly scalp DPC. The sequences come from whole blood, collected in connection with sensitization to the hapten diphenylcyclopropenone (DPC). The receptor set was obtained from a woman aged 18-29 years with alopecia areata. Some clones in this sample may be carry-over from other donors' samples.

This clonotype turned up a few times. This chain links TRBV20-1 with TRBJ2-3, with D perhaps matching TRBD1 or TRBD2 (6 bases each). CDR1 is DFQATT, CDR2 SNEGSKA, per germline (reference sequence). Deletions cut 2 bases from V and 5 bases from J, with 11 bases between. CDR3 length: 13 amino acids. The CDR3 region is CSARFGGKDTQYF. CDR3 coding DNA: TGCAGTGCTAGATTCGGGGGCAAAGATACGCAGTATTTT.

This clonotype was found many times. The rearrangement joins TRBV28 to TRBJ2-7; TRBD2 agrees at 8 bases. Germline-derived CDR1 and CDR2 are MDHEN and SYDVKM. Trimming at V came to 6 bases and at J to 2 bases, leaving 6 bases not matched to a gene. The CDR3 totals 14 residues. The CDR3 here is CASSSGLAAYEQYF. CDR3 DNA sequence: TGTGCCAGCAGCTCAGGACTAGCCGCCTACGAGCAGTACTTC.

The chain has TRBV7-2 and TRBJ1-1; D is undetermined. V lost 2 bases, J lost 1 base, and 14 bases lay in between. The CDR3 contains 16 residues. In germline, CDR1 is SGHTA, CDR2 FQGNSA. CDR3 residues: CASSLRFRTGNTEAFF. As DNA, the CDR3 is TGTGCCAGCAGCTTAAGGTTCCGGACTGGGAACACTGAAGCTTTCTTT.

In this sample, this clonotype turned up a few times. J is TRBJ1-1 and V is TRBV6-6; D is possibly TRBD1 (6 bases). Germline V gene sequence: CDR1 MNHNY, CDR2 SVGAGI (reference sequence). The CDR3 is 14 residues long. The germline V and J ends were trimmed by 6 bases and 1 base, with 12 bases remaining between them. The CDR3 loop reads CASSQGWENTEAFF. The CDR3 bases are TGTGCCAGCAGCCAGGGGTGGGAGAACACTGAAGCTTTCTTT.

This chain joins TRBV20-1 and TRBJ1-6, with D perhaps TRBD1 (5 bases). Germline loops: CDR1 DFQATT, CDR2 SNEGSKA (reference sequence). The CDR3 is made up of 15 amino acids. The V end lost 1 base, the J end lost 8 bases, and 15 bases lay between the germline ends. As DNA, the CDR3 is TGCAGTGCTAGAGTCTTTGACAGCGAGGATTCACCCCTCCACTTT. Protein: CSARVFDSEDSPLHF.

J is TRBJ1-2 and V is TRBV6-5, with a weak D call TRBD1 (5 bases). Trimming left V 2 bases short and J 3 bases short, with 10 bases between. Germline V gene data show CDR1 as MNHEY and CDR2 as SVGAGI. The CDR3 is 14 amino acids. The CDR3: CASSYEQGDYGYTF. The CDR3, as DNA: TGTGCCAGCAGTTACGAGCAGGGCGACTATGGCTACACCTTC.

This chain joins TRBV7-2 and TRBJ2-3; TRBD2 agrees at 8 bases. CDR1 is SGHTA, CDR2 FQGNSA, per germline. CDR3 size: 14 residues. The V gene end was trimmed by 5 bases and the J gene end by 3 bases; junction bases not matched to a gene: 4. CDR3: CASSVSGATDTQYF. In DNA, the CDR3 is TGTGCCAGCAGCGTTAGCGGGGCAACAGATACGCAGTATTTT.

This clonotype was observed at least ten times. The chain joins TRBV27 to TRBJ2-6; D is unclear. This CDR3 has 19 amino acids. CDR1 and CDR2 from the germline V gene are MNHEY and SMNVEV (reference sequence). The ends were cut back, 5 bases at V and 0 bases at J, with 20 bases in the middle. CDR3 sequence: CASSALTGFLPSGANVLTF. The DNA of the CDR3 is TGTGCCAGCAGTGCTTTAACCGGGTTCCTTCCCTCTGGGGCCAACGTCCTGACTTTC.

This clonotype was counted many times. The V and J genes are TRBV12-3 or TRBV12-4 and TRBJ1-2; D remains ambiguous. The CDR3 spans 11 residues. Trimming pared 6 bases from V and 8 bases from J, leaving 10 bases between. CDR3 DNA sequence: TGTGCCAGCAGCGACCGTTACGGCTACACCTTC. It yields the protein CASSDRYGYTF.